This TCR beta chain was profiled in a study of beta chain features in type 1 diabetes. Sequencing targeted expressed TCRB transcripts, as all isolated RNA had been reverse transcribed. Assay: immunoSEQ multiplex PCR; the TCRdb copy retains only in-frame clones and omits some. The sample contains about 340,000 clones, 7.5% to 9% of which appear only once. Whole-study findings and limits: Patients with type 1 diabetes carried fewer insertions and had more deletions at their VDJ junctions. The similarity of naive, central memory and Treg TCRB repertoires appeared greater among patients than among healthy donors.

The single heparinised draw taken from each donor contained around 100 mL of blood on average. Sorting that relied on CD45RO/CCR7/CD25/CD127/CD95/CD27 yielded CD4+ naive, central memory, regulatory and stem cell-like memory cells. Comment on this clone: Its antigen is unidentified.

Trimming took 3 bases from V and 5 from J; bases not matched to a gene: 7. This CDR3 spans 15 amino acids. CDR1 is SGHTA, CDR2 FQGNSA, per germline. The chain recombines TRBV7-2 with TRBJ2-1; TRBD1 agrees at 7 bases. The receptor's source is a woman aged 18-29 years in good health. Sequencing input: central memory CD4+ T cells from blood. CDR3 amino acids: CASSLNRGANNEQFF. CDR3 in DNA: TGTGCCAGCAGCTTGAACAGGGGCGCTAACAATGAGCAGTTCTTC.